This T cell receptor (beta chain) came from a study of blood T cell repertoires in COVID-19. Study in general: COVID-19 samples from acute and convalescent phases originated in the United States, Italy and Spain.

Sequencing was performed with immunoSEQ multiplex PCR; in TCRdb, only in-frame clones are kept and a portion is missing. The table records about 75,000 clones, 85% to 90% of them present only once. The V gene's germline CDR1 is WNHNN and CDR2 SYGVQD (reference sequence). The V end was cut by 8 bases, the J end by 0 bases, with 10 bases between. The CDR3 extends over 13 amino acids. The chain links TRBV10-1 to TRBJ1-2; the D gene is possibly TRBD1 (6 bases). Sequencing used peripheral blood. This clonotype was sampled from a human donor in a cohort sampled during active COVID-19. The CDR3 region is CASSDSPNYGYTF. CDR3 bases: TGCGCCAGCTCGGACAGTCCTAACTATGGCTACACCTTC.